This T cell receptor beta chain was sequenced for a study of response to subunit inactivated influenza vaccine. TCRdb fed the RT-PCR reads into MiXCR, producing one record per CDR3 protein. The profile covers more than 400,000 distinct CDR3 sequences, with 7.2% appearing a single time and about an eighth taken by the ten largest. Study-level results: Each seasonal flu vaccination may recruit only limited new T cells, authors suggested.

This clonotype was counted ten times or more. Its specificity is not known. The CDR3 extends over 14 amino acids. The V gene's germline CDR1 is SGHRS and CDR2 YFSETQ. V was cut by 1 base and J by 2 bases, with 10 bases left in between. The chain links TRBV5-1 to TRBJ2-7; no reliable D call. Sequencing used PBMCs from blood, obtained around 25 months after vaccination. This clonotype was obtained from a man aged 45 to 70 who received an inactivated influenza vaccine. The CDR3 DNA reads TGCGCCAGCAGCTTGCTTGCAGGACCCTACGAGCAGTACTTC. It codes for CASSLLAGPYEQYF. Full variable domain (rest looked up from reference TRBV5-1 and TRBJ2-7): KAGVTQTPRYLIKTRGQQVTLSCSPISGHRSVSWYQQTPGQGLQFLFEYFSETQRNKGNFPGRFSGRQFSNSRSEMNVSTLELGDSALYLCASSLLAGPYEQYFGPGTRLTVT.